This is a list of T cell receptor beta chains from one sample in a study of human CD8 memory T cell subsets. TCRdb re-called the 5' RACE reads; every CDR3 protein appears as one record, without DNA. This sample's table has thousands of distinct CDR3 sequences. Sequencing was carried out using CD8+ T cells from PBMCs. The source of these receptors is a human donor in good health. Both conserved end residues are part of each CDR3. The order of the fields is V gene, J gene, clone size, CDR3 protein. Size tells how often a clone was seen (once, few, many) or the class of an expanded clone, and some rows leave it out.

>TRBV20-1|TRBJ2-2|.
CSAREVGRGLTGELFF
>TRBV12-3/TRBV12-4|TRBJ1-2|medium-sized
CASSLTQGNYGYTF
>TRBV20-1|TRBJ1-2|medium-sized
CSAREGDLNYGYTF
>TRBV29-1|TRBJ2-5|.
CSVAPTGFRETQYF
>TRBV7-6|TRBJ2-7|.
CASSLPAGHEQYF
>TRBV12-3/TRBV12-4|TRBJ2-7|.
CASSLAPHSEQYF
>TRBV27|TRBJ2-1|.
CASRRGLREQFF
>TRBV6-6|TRBJ1-2|medium-sized
CASSYSRQEDTF
>TRBV7-9|TRBJ2-1|.
CASSHPTWTSLPDNEQFF
>TRBV10-3|TRBJ2-7|.
CAIKRGSSYEQYF
>TRBV6-2/TRBV6-3|TRBJ2-7|.
CASSYLLAAYEQYF
>TRBV2|TRBJ1-1|.
CASSEPRVMNTEAFF
>TRBV28|TRBJ2-1|.
CASSLFRAGSEQFF
>TRBV4-2|TRBJ2-3|.
CASRDGGGDTDTQYF
>TRBV3-1|TRBJ2-7|.
CASTTTGFYEQYF
>TRBV5-1|TRBJ1-1|.
CASSQGGRNTEAFF
>TRBV29-1|TRBJ2-7|.
CSVEGWGSRYEQYF
>TRBV2|TRBJ2-1|.
CATIGGGALDEQFF
>TRBV7-3|TRBJ2-1|medium-sized
CASSLGGLEQFF
>TRBV4-2|TRBJ2-1|.
CASSQDPSPGANEQFF
>TRBV6-2/TRBV6-3|TRBJ2-2|.
CASSYAGQSNTGELFF
>TRBV7-3|TRBJ1-2|.
CASSLMGAANYGYTF
>TRBV6-2/TRBV6-3|TRBJ1-1|.
CASSSIWTGENTEAFF
>TRBV6-2/TRBV6-3|TRBJ2-1|.
CATRRFSYNEQFF
>TRBV6-5|TRBJ1-3|medium-sized
CASSNYGAGGNTIYF
>TRBV2|TRBJ2-5|.
CASSEGGGEPRYETQYF
>TRBV13|TRBJ2-1|medium-sized
CASSLANNEQFF
>TRBV4-3|TRBJ2-1|.
CASSQENEQFF
>TRBV2|TRBJ2-3|medium-sized
CASRSSGGATDTQYF
>TRBV20-1|TRBJ2-1|medium-sized
CSPGQGDYNEQFF
>TRBV30|TRBJ2-7|.
CAWSVVELQQYF
>TRBV7-3|TRBJ1-2|.
CASSLGQGDGYTF
>TRBV5-6|TRBJ2-7|.
CASSLGRERSYEQYF
>TRBV5-1|TRBJ2-7|.
CASSRGETYEQYF
>TRBV27|TRBJ1-1|.
CASSLYRAPNTEAFF
>TRBV21-1|TRBJ1-1|.
CASSKESNTEAFF